A single T cell receptor (beta chain) is shown here with its context. Additional DNA sequences in this sample encode the identical CDR3. The entry originates in a study of control samples from healthy donors and cancer patients. Sequencing was performed with immunoSEQ multiplex PCR; in TCRdb, only in-frame clones are kept and a portion is missing. The sample shows 35,000 to 45,000 clones, approximately 89% of them seen only once. The sample comprised PBMCs. The TCR comes from a woman aged 40 to 50 with head and neck cancer.

CDR3 sequence: CASSITGKETQYF. As DNA, the CDR3 is TGTGCCAGTAGTATAACGGGAAAAGAGACCCAGTACTTC. The rearrangement joins TRBV19 to TRBJ2-5; possible D gene TRBD2, 5 bases. V was shortened by 2 bases and J by 3 bases, with 7 bases between the two germline ends. The CDR3 length is 13 residues. Germline-derived CDR1 and CDR2 are LNHDA and SQIVND (reference sequence).